A selection of T cell receptor beta chains follows, all from one sample in a study of T cell responses to AZD1222 COVID-19 vaccine. Repertoires were generated with immunoSEQ multiplex PCR, while TCRdb's copy carries only in-frame clones and drops some. The sample comprises around 180,000 clones, approximately 90% of which are singletons, and under 8% rests with the top ten. The material was peripheral blood, obtained on day 0 of AZD1222 vaccination. Receptors originate from an adult in good health. The CDR3 runs from the conserved cysteine through the conserved F or W. D genes are given only for firm matches. Expanded clones are given a class, and other clones once, few, many or no size at all.

TRBJ1-6,NA,TRBV9,NA,CASSATIRPGTSSPLHF,TGTGCCAGCAGCGCCACCATCCGCCCAGGGACGTCCTCACCCCTCCACTTT
TRBJ2-5,TRBD1,TRBV5-1,once,CASSWGQGSETQYF,TGCGCCAGCAGCTGGGGACAGGGATCGGAGACCCAGTACTTC
TRBJ1-3,NA,TRBV30,once,CASSSGWDGNTIYF,TGTGCCTCCTCCTCCGGGTGGGATGGAAACACCATATATTTT
TRBJ2-1,TRBD2,TRBV28,NA,CASSPSPSGGRSYNEQFF,TGTGCCAGCAGTCCATCACCTAGCGGGGGGCGCTCCTACAATGAGCAGTTCTTC
TRBJ1-1,NA,TRBV28,NA,CASTSGGRTEAFF,TGTGCCAGCACCTCGGGGGGGAGAACTGAAGCTTTCTTT
TRBJ2-4,TRBD1,TRBV5-5,NA,CASSLGQGANIQYF,TGTGCCAGCAGCTTGGGACAGGGGGCGAACATTCAGTACTTC
TRBJ2-5,TRBD2,TRBV7-9,once,CASSLGAGGLQETQYF,TGTGCCAGCAGCTTAGGGGCGGGGGGATTACAAGAGACCCAGTACTTC
TRBJ1-5,TRBD1,TRBV7-9,NA,CASSPQGALQPQHF,TGTGCCAGCAGTCCACAGGGGGCGCTTCAGCCCCAGCATTTT
TRBJ2-1,TRBD1,TRBV7-6,NA,CASSLGWGQGDNEQFF,TGTGCCAGCAGCTTAGGTTGGGGACAGGGAGACAATGAGCAGTTCTTC
TRBJ2-7,TRBD1,TRBV18,NA,CASSPPWDRSSYEQYF,TGTGCCAGCTCACCACCCTGGGACAGGAGCTCCTACGAGCAGTACTTC
TRBJ1-5,NA,TRBV5-1,NA,CASSLAGLGTNQPQHF,TGCGCCAGCAGCTTGGCAGGCCTTGGGACCAATCAGCCCCAGCATTTT
TRBJ2-1,NA,TRBV10-3,few,CAISESKGRGDEQFF,TGTGCCATCAGTGAGTCTAAGGGCAGGGGTGATGAGCAGTTCTTC
TRBJ2-3,NA,TRBV12-3/TRBV12-4,NA,CASSSEGVTQYF,TGTGCCAGCAGTTCGGAGGGAGTTACGCAGTATTTT
TRBJ1-3,NA,TRBV5-6,once,CASSLPTTGSGNTIYF,TGTGCCAGCAGCTTGCCTACAACAGGCTCTGGAAACACCATATATTTT
TRBJ1-6,NA,TRBV9,once,CASSVLRGQANTYNSPLHF,TGTGCCAGCAGCGTCTTACGGGGGCAGGCAAACACCTATAATTCACCCCTCCACTTT
TRBJ1-5,NA,TRBV27,NA,CASSATRQPQHF,TGTGCCAGCAGTGCGACAAGGCAGCCCCAGCATTTT